This TCR beta chain was documented in a study of blood T cell repertoires in COVID-19 (dated by TCRdb to 2018 to 2020). A note on the overall study: The collaborator samples originated in the United States, Italy and Spain and spanned the acute and convalescent phases of COVID-19. The samples were drawn from two sources: the first 160 participants of the ongoing ImmuneRACE study, and 1,200 or so subjects contributed by 6 global collaborators. The material from the prospective study consisted of cDNA or gDNA derived from T cells, B-cell-depleted T cells, or PBMCs. Where available, HLA class I and class II types were taken from metadata supplied by the sample provider and were not determined by assay-based typing. Subjects who had been exposed to COVID-19, were actively infected with it, or had recovered from it provided the deeply sampled blood TCRbeta repertoires that made up the dataset. The sample metadata nearly always contained a de-identified subject ID, COVID-19 status, age in years and sex. The repertoires were released in a freely available public database meant as a resource for research on the immune response to SARS-CoV-2. Results the study describes overall, beyond this receptor: The quantity of clinical and demographic metadata differed by source and by participant and was supplied without curation.

The immunoSEQ Assay, a bias-controlled multiplex PCR, was used to amplify TCRbeta CDR3 regions from genomic DNA. As for how the authors treated the data: Nucleated cell counts per sample were estimated from amplification of reference gene primers within the assay. To quantify the absolute abundance of each unique TCRbeta CDR3 rearrangement, sequence reads were collapsed and filtered. For each sample, productive Simpson clonality was calculated as the square root of Simpson's diversity index across productive rearrangements. The table was pulled from immuneACCESS by TCRdb, which kept in-frame rearrangements only. Such tables lose some clones; where checked, under half of the loss comes from unresolved V genes, and the rest has no known cause. The V and J calls and clone size were taken over from that table, and D and trimming were inferred from the DNA. For this sample the table gives roughly 36,000 clones, of which 80% to 90% were detected only once. The top ten constitute more than 20% of the sample.

Each collaborating institution followed its own protocols to collect whole blood in K2EDTA tubes. Collaborator samples were shipped for TCRbeta analysis as frozen whole blood, isolated PBMCs, or DNA extracted from either sample type. Details on this clone: Its binding antigen is unknown. There are no base qualities to consult, and no much larger clone falls within one base.

The TCR originated in a man aged 50-59 years with active or convalescent COVID-19. The source material was peripheral blood.

For the CDR3, the sequence is CASSYSRGSGEQFF. The DNA is TGTGCCAGCAGTTACTCGAGGGGGTCTGGGGAGCAGTTCTTC. The rearrangement joined TRBV6-2 or TRBV6-3 to TRBJ2-1; perhaps TRBD1 is the D gene, with 6 bases matching. Reading the germline V gene gives CDR1 MNHEY and CDR2 SVGEGT. V and J lose 0 bases and 10 bases, and a span of 13 bases separates them. The CDR3 numbers 14 residues from cysteine through phenylalanine. Just the 42-base CDR3 DNA is kept, in frame starting at base 1.